The entry that follows covers one T cell receptor beta chain sequence. The sample originates from a study of blood T cell repertoires in COVID-19. Libraries were prepared by immunoSEQ multiplex PCR; TCRdb keeps only in-frame clonotypes and omits some of them. The sample has 360,000 or so clones; more than 75% are singletons. CDR1 and CDR2 from the germline V gene are SNHLY and FYNNEI. This CDR3 is built from 12 residues. Trimming took off 6 bases at V and 1 base at J, with 6 bases between the two ends. This receptor was identified in a woman younger than 45 who had recovered from COVID-19. The V gene is TRBV2, the J gene TRBJ1-1, with D unclear. Specimen: PBMCs or T cells enriched from blood (not recorded which). The CDR3 DNA follows: TGTGCCAGCAGCTGGGCGAACACTGAAGCTTTCTTT. It specifies CASSWANTEAFF.